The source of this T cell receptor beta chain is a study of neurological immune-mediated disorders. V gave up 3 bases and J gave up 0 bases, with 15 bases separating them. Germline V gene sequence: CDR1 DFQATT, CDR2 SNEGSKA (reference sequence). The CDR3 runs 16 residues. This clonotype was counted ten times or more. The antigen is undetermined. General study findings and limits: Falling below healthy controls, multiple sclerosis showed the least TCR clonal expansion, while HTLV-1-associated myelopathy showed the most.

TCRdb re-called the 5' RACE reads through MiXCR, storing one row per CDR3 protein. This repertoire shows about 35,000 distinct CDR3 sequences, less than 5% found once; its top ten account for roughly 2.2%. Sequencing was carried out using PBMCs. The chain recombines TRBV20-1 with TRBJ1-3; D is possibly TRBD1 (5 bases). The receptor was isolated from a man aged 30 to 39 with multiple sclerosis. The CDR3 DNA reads TGCAGTGCTAGTCCTCCCACAGGATACTCTGGAAACACCATATATTTT. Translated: CSASPPTGYSGNTIYF.